This TCR beta chain appears in the sequencing data of a study of spatial heterogeneity in lung cancer. Study-level background: Fewer alpha-chain than beta-chain sequences were consistently detected.

Time point specified: sample taken at primary tumor resection. No cells were sorted before sequencing. The whole RNA sequenced was extracted from tumor, nontumor lung or frozen PBMC. A total of approximately 77 untreated early-stage non-small cell lung cancer patients served as donors. Individually, TCR cDNA molecules were each labelled with a unique molecular identifier. Via MiXCR, TCRdb re-called the 5' RACE reads, giving one row per CDR3 protein. The sample holds about 26,000 distinct CDR3 sequences, roughly 12% seen once. With 3 bases removed from V and 6 bases from J, the gap between germline ends came to 10 bases. Germline lookup yields CDR1 SGHVT and CDR2 SQSDAQ. The CDR3 runs to 13 residues.

Sequenced here: PBMCs, sampled at surgery. The chain uses TRBV7-4 and TRBJ2-3; the D is unclear. The source of this sequence is a female donor with early-stage non-small cell lung cancer. Here the CDR3 reads CASSFLPMDTQYF. As DNA, the CDR3 is TGTGCCAGCAGCTTCCTACCCATGGATACGCAGTATTTT.